The TCR beta chain described here comes from a study of beta chain features in type 1 diabetes. Looking at the study overall: Sorted cells from all samples, numbering 107,917,701, were examined.

Germline V lookup: CDR1 SGHDN, CDR2 FVKESK. Between the trimmed V and J ends, which lost 1 base and 4 bases, there was a span of 17 bases. This CDR3 contains 16 residues. As every portion of the isolated RNA was reverse transcribed, the sequencing read expressed TCRB transcripts. Clones were sequenced by immunoSEQ multiplex PCR, and TCRdb holds only the in-frame ones, with some missing. The sample includes 400,000 to 500,000 clones, approximately 15% of them seen just once. This clone has just a few counts. The antigen remains unidentified. Study outcomes and limitations: The question left open here concerned HLA type influencing TCRB rearrangement. Researchers report that Type 1 diabetes patients had moderately but significantly shorter TCRB CDR3s across all four CD4+ subsets.

The material sequenced was naive CD4+ T cells from blood. The clonotype originates from a man aged 30-40 years in good health. V usage is TRBV14 and J usage is TRBJ2-7; no clear D. The CDR3 sequence is CASSQVFLRRVYEQYV. Here the CDR3 DNA reads TGTGCCAGCAGCCAAGTCTTTCTTCGACGGGTGTACGAGCAGTACGTC.